A single sample gave rise to the 18 T cell receptor beta chains below, sequenced in a study of blood T cells in healthy people across ages. It was with a sample-barcoded 5' primer and a J-beta primer mix that a second PCR of roughly 7 to 12 cycles was run. TCRdb itself ran the 5' RACE reads through MiXCR, one entry per CDR3 protein. The repertoire holds about 1 million distinct CDR3 sequences, with over 35% as singletons. Sequences were obtained from blood. These TCRs come from a woman aged 55 to 70 in good health.

At least ten counts were recorded for this clonotype. The chain is built from TRBV5-1 and TRBJ2-7, with 10 bases identical to TRBD1. Germline V lookup: CDR1 SGHRS, CDR2 YFSETQ. V was clipped by 4 bases and J by 0 bases; unmatched bases: 4. CDR3 size: 15 residues. The CDR3 DNA sequence: TGCGCCAGCAGCCCCAGGACAGGGGGCTCCTACGAGCAGTACTTC. Residues: CASSPRTGGSYEQYF.

This chain joins TRBV25-1 and TRBJ1-5; 8 bases fit TRBD1. CDR1 MGHDK and CDR2 SYGVNS come from the germline V gene. The V gene end was trimmed by 4 bases and the J gene end by 7 bases; junction bases not matched to a gene: 9. CDR3 length: 15 residues. CDR3 protein: CASSGSTGVGQPQHF. In DNA form, the CDR3 reads TGTGCCAGCAGTGGTTCGACAGGGGTAGGCCAGCCCCAGCATTTT.

This clonotype was detected a few times. The rearrangement joins TRBV20-1 to TRBJ2-7; 8 nucleotides align to TRBD1. Germline values: CDR1 DFQATT, CDR2 SNEGSKA (reference sequence). The V and J ends lost 6 bases and 2 bases, in that order; junction bases with no gene match: 9. There are 14 residues in the CDR3. This CDR3 reads CSATDRGGTYEQYF. The CDR3 DNA follows: TGCAGTGCCACTGACAGGGGTGGGACCTACGAGCAGTACTTC.

This sequence joins TRBV7-3 and TRBJ1-2, with D maybe TRBD1 (5 bases). Looked up from germline, CDR1 is SGHTA and CDR2 is FQGTGA. The CDR3 runs 14 residues. Trimming shortened V by 5 bases and J by 8 bases, and 18 bases separated the two germline ends. The CDR3 region has the DNA TGTGCCAGCAGCCCGTTCCGGGGGTTGGGGGGCTACACCTTC. Protein product: CASSPFRGLGGYTF.

The chain carries TRBV27 and TRBJ2-2, with unresolved D. V lost 4 bases and J lost 7, with 10 bases in between. The CDR3 loop spans 13 amino acids. Germline V gene lookup returns CDR1 MNHEY and CDR2 SMNVEV (reference sequence). The CDR3 DNA is TGTGCCAGCAGTTCCTTCAACGGCGGGGAGCTGTTTTTT. Translated, it gives CASSSFNGGELFF.

The genes are TRBV15 and TRBJ2-7, with 8 bases identical to TRBD1. Germline values: CDR1 LNHNV, CDR2 YYDKDF (reference sequence). This CDR3 spans 15 amino acids. V gave up 6 bases and J gave up 2 bases; unmatched junction bases: 9. The CDR3 spells CATSHYQGAAYEQYF. CDR3 DNA sequence: TGTGCCACCAGTCATTATCAGGGGGCGGCCTACGAGCAGTACTTC.

This chain joins TRBV3-1 and TRBJ1-4, with unresolved D. The CDR3 has 14 residues. Germline V gives CDR1 LGHDT, CDR2 YNNKEL (reference sequence). V was pared by 0 bases and J by 6 bases, with 8 bases between. The CDR3 DNA sequence: TGTGCCAGCAGCCAAGAAAATAGGGATGAAAAACTGTTTTTT. Amino acids: CASSQENRDEKLFF.

The sample holds a few counts of this clonotype. CDR3 sequence: CASSALGGKTDTQYF. The CDR3 nucleotides are TGTGCCAGCAGCGCCCTCGGCGGGAAAACAGATACGCAGTATTTT. The chain joins TRBV6-6 to TRBJ2-3; D may be TRBD2 (6 bases). Trimming shortened V by 6 bases and J by 3 bases, and 16 bases separated the two germline ends. This CDR3 has 15 residues. From germline, CDR1 is MNHNY and CDR2 SVGAGI (reference sequence).

The J gene is TRBJ2-5, the V gene TRBV6-5; 10 bases match TRBD2. The CDR3 is made up of 15 amino acids. Germline CDR1 MNHEY, CDR2 SVGAGI. After removal of 7 bases from V and 11 bases from J, the junction contained 16 bases not matched to a gene. The CDR3 sequence is CASTDVASGSAKQYF. In DNA form, the CDR3 reads TGTGCCAGCACGGACGTCGCTAGCGGGAGTGCTAAGCAGTACTTC.

The chain has TRBV27 and TRBJ1-6; TRBD1 aligns across 7 bases. Trimming took 6 bases from V and 6 from J; bases not matched to a gene: 8. Germline V gives CDR1 MNHEY, CDR2 SMNVEV (reference sequence). The CDR3 consists of 15 residues. The CDR3 loop reads CASRPRGQTNSPLHF. In DNA form, the CDR3 reads TGTGCCAGCAGACCCCGGGGACAGACTAATTCACCCCTCCACTTT.

This chain uses TRBV7-8 with TRBJ2-7; 8 positions agree with TRBD2. TRBJ2-5 matches the DNA end more closely, so the J call is doubtful. This CDR3 has 14 residues. CDR1 and CDR2 (germline): SGHVS, FQNEAQ. CDR3 DNA sequence: TGTGCCAGCAGCTTCACTAGCGGAGTTGAGACCCAGTACTTC. This gives the protein CASSFTSGVETQYF.

This clonotype was picked up one time. The chain links TRBV11-2 to TRBJ2-4, with TRBD1 as a possible D gene (6 bases). The CDR3 extends over 13 amino acids. Per the germline V gene, CDR1 is SGHAT and CDR2 is FQNNGV. The V gene lost 3 bases and the J gene lost 5 bases, with 8 bases spanning the gap. CDR3 sequence reads: CASSFNRENIQYF. The CDR3, as DNA: TGTGCCAGCAGCTTTAACAGGGAAAACATTCAGTACTTC.

The table lists this clonotype with a few counts. The chain recombines TRBV20-1 with TRBJ2-6, with D perhaps given as TRBD1 or TRBD2 (5 bases each). The V end lost 5 bases, the J end lost 0 bases, and 23 bases lay between the germline ends. This CDR3 has 19 amino acids. CDR1 and CDR2 (germline): DFQATT, SNEGSKA (reference sequence). In DNA, the CDR3 is TGCAGTGCTCCCCTCCGGGACCTGGGGATTATCTCTGGGGCCAACGTCCTGACTTTC. Residues: CSAPLRDLGIISGANVLTF.

The gene calls are TRBV27 and TRBJ2-1; D might be TRBD1 (5 bases). CDR1 is MNHEY, CDR2 SMNVEV, per germline (reference sequence). The CDR3 spans 15 residues. Trimming removed 5 bases at V and 7 bases at J, with 18 bases between. For the CDR3, the DNA is TGTGCCAGCAGTGGGGCGACAGAAGCCAGGAATGAGCAGTTCTTC. Amino acid sequence: CASSGATEARNEQFF.

Only one count was recorded for this clonotype. The chain carries TRBV9 and TRBJ2-7; D is tentatively TRBD1 or TRBD2 (5 bases each). This CDR3 region has 14 residues. Germline CDR1 and CDR2: SGDLS and YYNGEE. Trimming pared 0 bases from V and 5 bases from J, leaving 12 bases between. The CDR3 spells CASSVGDRLNEQYF. The DNA of the CDR3 is TGTGCCAGCAGCGTAGGGGACCGCCTCAACGAGCAGTACTTC.

This chain connects TRBV12-3 or TRBV12-4 to TRBJ2-7, with 8 nucleotides matching TRBD1. Trimming took 3 bases from V and 10 from J; bases not matched to a gene: 14. This CDR3 is built from 15 residues. The CDR3 region has the DNA TGTGCCAGCAGTTTTGAGACAGGGGATGGAACCACCCAGTACTTC. It encodes CASSFETGDGTTQYF.

The V gene is TRBV3-1, the J gene TRBJ2-2; D remains ambiguous. The germline V gene encodes CDR1 LGHDT and CDR2 YNNKEL (reference sequence). The CDR3 is 13 residues long. Trimming took 4 bases from V and 5 from J, leaving 8 bases between them. The CDR3 nucleotides read TGTGCCAGCAGCCGCGGAGATACCGGGGAGCTGTTTTTT. Its translation is CASSRGDTGELFF.

V usage is TRBV18 and J usage is TRBJ2-5; no clear D. Trimming removed 3 bases from V and 1 base from J, with 9 bases in between. There are 14 residues in the CDR3. Germline assignment: CDR1 KGHSH and CDR2 LQKENI. CDR3 sequence (DNA): TGTGCCAGCTCACCCGCCAACTTCCAAGAGACCCAGTACTTC. Translation: CASSPANFQETQYF.